A selection of T cell receptor beta chains follows, all from one sample in a study of OX40 agonist ivuxolimab in advanced cancers. TCRdb's table, derived via immunoSEQ multiplex PCR, lists solely in-frame clones and lacks some. The data contain 80,000 to 95,000 clones, roughly 80% of them singletons. Specimen: CD4+ or CD8+ T cells sorted from blood, collected in a trial of the OX40 agonist ivuxolimab. The receptors originated from an adult with an advanced solid tumor such as melanoma, head and neck, liver or kidney cancer. Each CDR3 is given with its conserved first and last residue. D genes are given only for firm matches. The size field is filled for only some rows; it gives once, few, many or a size class.

>NA|NA|TRBV14|TRBJ1-2|15
CASSQGWGRGHGYTF
TGTGCCAGCAGCCAAGGATGGGGCAGGGGTCATGGCTACACCTTC
>NA|TRBD2|TRBV5-5|TRBJ2-2|16
CASSFLAGDNTGELFF
TGTGCCAGCAGCTTCCTAGCGGGGGACAACACCGGGGAGCTGTTTTTT
>NA|NA|TRBV7-2|TRBJ1-2|15
CASSLAEVANYGYTF
TGTGCCAGCAGCTTAGCGGAGGTAGCTAACTATGGCTACACCTTC
>few|NA|TRBV6-1|TRBJ1-2|16
CASSEEVGLSNYGYTF
TGTGCCAGCAGTGAAGAGGTTGGGCTATCTAACTATGGCTACACCTTC
>NA|NA|TRBV14|TRBJ1-1|13
CASSYDMNTEAFF
TGTGCCAGCAGCTACGACATGAACACTGAAGCTTTCTTT
>once|TRBD2|TRBV7-2|TRBJ2-3|15
CASRSTSGSTDTQYF
TGTGCCAGCAGGTCGACTAGCGGGTCTACAGATACGCAGTATTTT
>NA|NA|TRBV5-1|TRBJ2-2|15
CASSLGRGDTGELFF
TGCGCCAGCAGCTTGGGCAGGGGTGACACCGGGGAGCTGTTTTTT
>once|NA|TRBV28|TRBJ1-2|15
CASSSTGRPLWGYTF
TGTGCCAGCAGTTCGACCGGGCGGCCCCTGTGGGGCTACACCTTC
>NA|NA|TRBV29-1|TRBJ1-2|14
CSVEEGVVTDGYTF
TGCAGCGTTGAAGAAGGTGTAGTAACAGATGGCTACACCTTC
>NA|NA|TRBV21-1|TRBJ1-4|19
CASSKRGDRGSSDNEKLFF
TGTGCCAGCAGCAAAAGAGGAGACAGGGGGAGTTCGGACAATGAAAAACTGTTTTTT
>few|TRBD1|TRBV4-1|TRBJ1-2|15
CASSHPKGQFYGYTF
TGCGCCAGCAGCCATCCCAAGGGACAGTTTTATGGCTACACCTTC
>NA|NA|TRBV30|TRBJ1-4|14
CAWSAGDINEKLFF
TGTGCCTGGAGCGCAGGGGACATCAATGAAAAACTGTTTTTT
>once|NA|TRBV28|TRBJ2-5|13
CASSLVGQETQYF
TGTGCCAGCAGTTTGGTAGGCCAAGAGACCCAGTACTTC
>NA|TRBD1|TRBV10-3|TRBJ2-5|15
CATSSGQGDGETQYF
TGTGCCACCTCCAGCGGCCAGGGGGACGGGGAGACCCAGTACTTC
>NA|TRBD2|TRBV11-2|TRBJ2-3|16
CASSPGLAGGPGTQYF
TGTGCCAGCAGCCCAGGACTAGCGGGGGGGCCAGGTACGCAGTATTTT
>NA|NA|TRBV12-5|TRBJ2-1|15
CASGLDAGSVSEQFF
TGTGCTAGTGGTTTGGATGCAGGGTCCGTTAGTGAGCAGTTCTTC
>NA|TRBD1|TRBV5-1|TRBJ2-7|15
CASSWGQGASYEQYF
TGCGCCAGCAGCTGGGGACAGGGGGCCTCCTACGAGCAGTACTTC